What follows is one T cell receptor (beta chain) and its context. Its antigen is still unknown. The repertoire was sequenced with immunoSEQ multiplex PCR; TCRdb's copy has only in-frame clones and lacks some. The sample carries about 100,000 clones, around nine tenths recorded once. This specimen comes from a study of PD-1 blockade in classical Hodgkin lymphoma. Whole-study context: Each patient was given nivolumab 3 mg/kg through a vein every 2 weeks. Findings of the study overall: At C4D1, TCR diversity had climbed significantly for CD4+ cells, though not for CD8+ cells. The drivers behind the repertoire differences, possibly disease activity or prior therapy, remain undefined.

All the patients suffered relapse after autologous stem cell transplantation, and brentuximab vedotin exposure differed. Best responses were complete response, partial response or progressive disease. Sequenced here: peripheral blood mononuclear cells (PBMCs), sampled before the second cycle of nivolumab. This clonotype was obtained from a human donor with classical Hodgkin lymphoma.

The CDR3 nucleotides read TGTGCCAGCTCAACCCTACAGGGCGCGGCAGATACGCAGTATTTT. Protein sequence: CASSTLQGAADTQYF. This chain joins TRBV18 and TRBJ2-3, with D perhaps matching TRBD1 (6 bases). Germline values: CDR1 KGHSH, CDR2 LQKENI. V lost 5 bases, J lost 4 bases, and 16 bases lay in between. The CDR3 contains 15 residues.